What follows are 17 T cell receptor beta chains derived from one specimen sequenced in a study of T-cell reconstitution after alpha-beta-depleted transplantation in children. The authors prepared the TCRbeta library with unique molecular identifiers. TCRdb re-called the PCR reads through MiXCR, storing one row per CDR3 protein. Among over 200,000 distinct CDR3 sequences listed, 8.5% to 10% were seen once. The sequences come from PBMCs from the stem cell graft donor, collected from the stem cell graft. The source is a human donor who donated a stem cell graft to a child with acute lymphoblastic leukemia.

This clonotype showed up just a few times. The rearrangement uses TRBV12-3 or TRBV12-4 and TRBJ1-5; TRBD1 aligns across 9 bases. The CDR3 length is 19 residues. Trimming removed 1 base from V and 7 bases from J; junction bases left unmatched: 17. Written as DNA, the CDR3 is TGTGCCAGCAGTTTAGATACCTTTACCTCCGGGACAGGGAAACAGCCCCAGCATTTT. The encoded protein is CASSLDTFTSGTGKQPQHF.

The V and J genes are TRBV11-2 and TRBJ1-2; TRBD1 might be the D (6 bases). Germline V gives CDR1 SGHAT, CDR2 FQNNGV. The V gene lost 5 bases and the J gene lost 6 bases, with 16 bases spanning the gap. This CDR3 contains 14 residues. CDR3 nucleotide sequence: TGTGCCAGCAGCGTTGGACAGACCGACCATGGCTACACCTTC. Translated, it gives CASSVGQTDHGYTF.

This clonotype was observed a handful of times. The V and J genes are TRBV4-3 and TRBJ2-1, with no clear D. The V end was cut by 0 bases, the J end by 4 bases, with 16 bases between. In germline, CDR1 is LGHNA, CDR2 YSLEER. The CDR3 contains 17 residues. CDR3 residues: CASSQELAPSGYNEQFF. CDR3 bases: TGCGCCAGCAGCCAAGAGTTAGCTCCGTCTGGATACAATGAGCAGTTCTTC.

The DNA of the CDR3 is TGTGCCAGCTCGGCGGTCTACAATGAGCAGTTCTTC. Translated: CASSAVYNEQFF. V usage is TRBV6-2 or TRBV6-3 and J usage is TRBJ2-1; D is ambiguous. The length of the CDR3 is 12 residues. The germline V and J ends were trimmed by 8 bases and 3 bases, with 8 bases remaining between them. The germline V gene encodes CDR1 MNHEY and CDR2 SVGEGT.

There are many counts of this clonotype. The chain recombines TRBV6-2 or TRBV6-3 with TRBJ2-2, with D uncertain. Between the trimmed V and J ends, which lost 4 bases and 2 bases, there was a span of 5 bases. The CDR3 contains 13 residues. The germline gives CDR1 MNHEY, CDR2 SVGEGT. The CDR3 bases are TGTGCCAGCAGTTCAGTTAACACCGGGGAGCTGTTTTTT. It translates to CASSSVNTGELFF.

This clonotype was counted many times. The chain employs TRBV20-1 and TRBJ1-1; D is unresolved. The V end was cut by 0 bases, the J end by 1 base, with 15 bases between. CDR1 and CDR2 (germline): DFQATT, SNEGSKA (reference sequence). The CDR3 contains 16 residues. CDR3 region: CSARDRAVTPNTEAFF. CDR3 bases: TGCAGTGCTAGAGATAGGGCAGTAACCCCGAACACTGAAGCTTTCTTT.

The CDR3 region has the DNA TGTGCCAGCAGTTTAATCAGGGGGCGTTACAATGAGCAGTTCTTC. This sequence encodes CASSLIRGRYNEQFF. The chain combines TRBV27 with TRBJ2-1, with 8 bases lining up with TRBD1. CDR1 and CDR2 from the germline V gene are MNHEY and SMNVEV (reference sequence). Trimming removed 2 bases from V and 4 bases from J; junction bases left unmatched: 4. This CDR3 is 15 amino acids long.

The rearrangement links TRBV12-3 or TRBV12-4 to TRBJ2-1, with 8 bases matching TRBD2. This CDR3 contains 14 residues. V lost 9 bases to trimming and J lost 7 bases; unmatched junction nucleotides: 11. The CDR3 protein is CASTGGRGGNEQFF. CDR3 DNA: TGTGCCAGTACGGGAGGGAGAGGGGGGAATGAGCAGTTCTTC.

There are a few counts of this clonotype. This chain uses TRBV29-1 with TRBJ1-5; no firm D call. In germline, CDR1 is SQVTM, CDR2 ANQGSEA. This CDR3 is built from 13 residues. Trimming removed 2 bases from V and 4 bases from J, with 9 bases in between. The CDR3 here is CSVEFRENQPQHF. The DNA of the CDR3 is TGCAGCGTTGAATTTCGGGAAAATCAGCCCCAGCATTTT.

This chain connects TRBV10-2 to TRBJ2-7; D is unclear. The CDR3 spans 18 residues. Trimming shortened V by 0 bases and J by 1 base, and 19 bases separated the two germline ends. The germline gives CDR1 WSHSY, CDR2 SAAADI. CDR3 protein: CASSESPLLGIESYEQYF. DNA for the CDR3: TGCGCCAGCAGTGAGTCTCCCCTTTTGGGTATTGAGTCCTACGAGCAGTACTTC.

On this clonotype itself: This CDR3 fails to terminate in the conserved phenylalanine or tryptophan, so it likely reflects a read error. V is TRBV9 and J is TRBJ2-1, with D possibly being TRBD2 (6 bases). Germline V gives CDR1 SGDLS, CDR2 YYNGEE. The CDR3 spans 15 residues. Trimming left V 2 bases short and J 4 bases short, with 13 bases between. CDR3 amino acids: CASSVRLATYNEQFC. In DNA form, the CDR3 reads TGTGCCAGCAGCGTGAGGCTAGCGACGTACAATGAGCAGTTCTGC.

The V gene is TRBV18, the J gene TRBJ2-7; TRBD2 agrees at 7 bases. CDR1 is KGHSH and CDR2 is LQKENI in the germline V gene. CDR3 size: 14 residues. V was pared by 3 bases and J by 4 bases, with 6 bases of the junction left unmatched. The CDR3 DNA sequence: TGTGCCAGCTCACCCCCAGGGACTACATACGAGCAGTACTTC. Protein product: CASSPPGTTYEQYF.

The sample holds many counts of this clonotype. This rearrangement joins TRBV10-3 to TRBJ2-1; TRBD2 aligns across 7 bases. Germline-derived CDR1 and CDR2 are ENHRY and SYGVKD. The CDR3 is 13 residues long. V lost 2 bases to trimming and J lost 9 bases; unmatched junction nucleotides: 4. CDR3 DNA sequence: TGTGCCATCAGTGAGACTAGCGACGGTGAGCAGTTCTTC. This gives the protein CAISETSDGEQFF.

The chain uses TRBV20-1 and TRBJ2-3; 10 bases line up with TRBD2. Trimming at V came to 6 bases and at J to 3 bases, leaving 9 bases not matched to a gene. CDR3 size: 15 residues. In germline, CDR1 is DFQATT, CDR2 SNEGSKA (reference sequence). CDR3 amino acids: CSAGETSGVTDTQYF. The CDR3 coding sequence is TGCAGTGCGGGAGAAACTAGCGGGGTAACAGATACGCAGTATTTT.

The J gene is TRBJ2-2, the V gene TRBV5-1; TRBD1 matches at 7 bases. Trimming at V came to 4 bases and at J to 1 base, leaving 4 bases not matched to a gene. CDR1 and CDR2 from the germline V gene are SGHRS and YFSETQ. The CDR3 covers 15 residues. Written as DNA, the CDR3 is TGCGCCAGCAGCCGGGACAGACAGAACACCGGGGAGCTGTTTTTT. This gives the protein CASSRDRQNTGELFF.

This clonotype has ten or more counts. This chain links TRBV20-1 with TRBJ2-5; a possible D gene is TRBD1 (5 bases). V lost 5 bases and J lost 5, with 15 bases in between. There are 13 residues in the CDR3. From germline, CDR1 is DFQATT and CDR2 SNEGSKA (reference sequence). As DNA, the CDR3 is TGCAGTGCTGCAGGGAACTCTCGGGAGACCCAGTACTTC. Protein product: CSAAGNSRETQYF.

A few counts support this clonotype. The genes are TRBV6-1 and TRBJ2-1, with 12 bases aligning to TRBD2. J lost 9 bases, V lost 1 base, and 7 bases had no gene match. This CDR3 comprises 16 residues. The germline gives CDR1 MNHNS, CDR2 SASEGT. This CDR3 is CASSEVLAGGTSEQFF. The CDR3 coding sequence is TGTGCCAGCAGTGAAGTCCTAGCGGGGGGGACAAGTGAGCAGTTCTTC.